The entry below gives a single T cell receptor beta chain sequence along with its context. Its matching antigen is unknown. The data are from a study of T cell responses to AZD1222 COVID-19 vaccine. Across the study: Some second doses came at about 4 weeks and others at about 12 weeks; these were pooled. Overall study findings and caveats: It was only after the peak T cell response that any repertoires were sampled. Spike-specific TCR breadth and depth both grew after two AZD1222 doses.

Here immunoSEQ multiplex PCR was the method, and the copy in TCRdb shows in-frame clones only, minus some. This sample has 130,000 to 150,000 clones, with around 89% found just once. The sequencing used peripheral blood, collected on day 0 of AZD1222 vaccination. This clonotype was obtained from an adult in good health.

CDR3 sequence reads: CASSQDILADTQYF. The CDR3 DNA follows: TGTGCCAGCAGCCAAGATATCCTGGCAGATACGCAGTATTTT. The gene calls are TRBV14 and TRBJ2-3, with D hard to call. Germline loops: CDR1 SGHDN, CDR2 FVKESK. The CDR3 has 14 amino acids. V was clipped by 0 bases and J by 4 bases, with 8 bases between them.